A single sample is the source of the 6 T cell receptor beta chains below, sequenced in a study of identical twins. TCRdb itself ran the 5' RACE reads through MiXCR, one entry per CDR3 protein. The profile covers around 1.7 million distinct CDR3 sequences, with less than 40% appearing a single time and about 0.3% taken by the ten largest. Sequenced: cord blood. Source of these receptors: a newborn girl in good health.

This clonotype came up once. The chain uses TRBV5-1 and TRBJ2-2; D is perhaps TRBD1 or TRBD2 (6 bases each). There are 16 residues in the CDR3. V was pared by 2 bases and J by 0 bases, with 11 bases between. Germline-derived CDR1 and CDR2 are SGHRS and YFSETQ. DNA of the CDR3: TGCGCCAGCAGCTTCGGGGGCCCCGCGAACACCGGGGAGCTGTTTTTT. The encoded protein is CASSFGGPANTGELFF.

The J gene is TRBJ2-2, the V gene TRBV10-2, with TRBD1 matching over 10 bases. From germline, CDR1 is WSHSY and CDR2 SAAADI. The CDR3 has 15 residues. Trimming removed 4 bases from V and 4 bases from J; junction bases left unmatched: 3. The CDR3 loop reads CASSGGQGGTGELFF. CDR3 in DNA: TGCGCCAGCAGTGGAGGACAGGGGGGCACCGGGGAGCTGTTTTTT.

This clonotype was detected only a few times. The V call is TRBV20-1, the J call TRBJ2-5, with 9 nucleotides matching TRBD2. The J call may be wrong; the DNA end is better matched by TRBJ2-7. CDR1 is DFQATT, CDR2 SNEGSKA, per germline (reference sequence). The CDR3 is made up of 14 amino acids. CDR3 loop: CSAREAAGGHEQYF. Written as DNA, the CDR3 is TGCAGTGCTAGAGAGGCGGCGGGAGGGCACGAGCAGTACTTC.

This clonotype was counted ten times or more. V usage is TRBV12-3 or TRBV12-4 and J usage is TRBJ1-2; the D gene is possibly TRBD1 (5 bases). The CDR3 is 13 amino acids. Trimming took off 2 bases at V and 7 bases at J, with 11 bases between the two ends. This CDR3 reads CASSLIGVGGYTF. DNA for the CDR3: TGTGCCAGCAGTTTAATAGGGGTTGGTGGCTACACCTTC.

This clonotype was recorded many times. The CDR3 DNA reads TGTGCCAGCAGTGACAGGGAGGCCTATGGCTACACCTTC. This translates into CASSDREAYGYTF. The chain links TRBV6-1 to TRBJ1-2; TRBD1 might be the D (5 bases). The CDR3 has 13 amino acids. CDR1 MNHNS and CDR2 SASEGT come from the germline V gene. V was cut by 3 bases and J by 4 bases, with 9 bases left in between.

The chain has TRBV4-2 and TRBJ2-3; 9 nucleotides match TRBD2. The CDR3 runs to 16 residues. CDR1 is LGHNA and CDR2 is YNFKEQ in the germline V gene. With V trimmed by 4 bases and J by 2 bases, 7 bases remained unmatched. CDR3 DNA: TGTGCCAGCAGCCGCATAGCGGGAGACGACACAGATACGCAGTATTTT. Encoded protein: CASSRIAGDDTDTQYF.